A single sample is the source of the 14 T cell receptor beta chains below, sequenced in a study of cytomegalovirus exposure and HLA in healthy donors. Some clones are missing from TCRdb's copy, which holds only in-frame ones; the method was immunoSEQ multiplex PCR. This repertoire shows 200,000 or so clones, approximately 80% found once; its top ten account for 13%. Sequencing was performed on PBMCs. These receptors were collected from a woman in her twenties or thirties in good health and CMV-seropositive.

This chain links TRBV27 with TRBJ2-7, with D maybe TRBD2 (5 bases). CDR1 and CDR2 from the germline V gene are MNHEY and SMNVEV (reference sequence). The V gene lost 4 bases and the J gene lost 5 bases, with 21 bases spanning the gap. CDR3 length: 16 amino acids. The CDR3 bases are TGTGCCAGCAGTTCCGGGGATAGTAATAGGTCGGACGAGCAGTACTTC. Residues: CASSSGDSNRSDEQYF.

The chain couples TRBV6-6 to TRBJ2-7, with a tentative D call TRBD2 (6 bases). With 11 bases removed from V and 4 bases from J, the gap between germline ends came to 18 bases. Germline CDR1 MNHNY, CDR2 SVGAGI (reference sequence). The CDR3 is 13 amino acids. The DNA for the CDR3 is TGTGCCGCCCGCCCGGGGGATTGGTACGAGCAGTACTTC. This translates into CAARPGDWYEQYF.

The genes are TRBV2 and TRBJ2-3; 15 bases align to TRBD2. CDR1 SNHLY and CDR2 FYNNEI come from the germline V gene. With 6 bases clipped from V and 4 bases from J, the junction kept 2 bases outside the gene matches. The CDR3 is made up of 15 amino acids. The DNA for the CDR3 is TGTGCCAGCAGCGGACTAGCGGGAGGGTCAGATACGCAGTATTTT. Translation gives CASSGLAGGSDTQYF.

The rearrangement joins TRBV28 to TRBJ2-7; 7 bases are shared with TRBD1. Germline values: CDR1 MDHEN, CDR2 SYDVKM. CDR3 length: 14 residues. Trimming at V came to 2 bases and at J to 3 bases, leaving 4 bases not matched to a gene. The CDR3 is CASSLLGQNYEQYF. The CDR3 DNA is TGTGCCAGCAGTTTACTGGGACAGAACTACGAGCAGTACTTC.

The chain couples TRBV10-3 to TRBJ2-7; 7 bases are a match to TRBD2. V was clipped by 0 bases and J by 2 bases; unmatched bases: 7. CDR3 length: 16 amino acids. From germline, CDR1 is ENHRY and CDR2 SYGVKD. The CDR3 spells CAISESRRERTYEQYF. The CDR3 DNA reads TGTGCCATCAGTGAGTCACGGCGGGAGCGCACCTACGAGCAGTACTTC.

V gene TRBV28 combines with J gene TRBJ2-7, with TRBD1 matching over 7 bases. The CDR3 is made up of 14 amino acids. Germline V gene sequence: CDR1 MDHEN, CDR2 SYDVKM. The junction had 10 bases not matched to a gene; V was cut back by 7 bases and J by 4 bases. The DNA for the CDR3 is TGTGCCAGCACTCCAACGGGACAGATATACGAGCAGTACTTC. This codes for CASTPTGQIYEQYF. Combining the CDR3 with reference TRBV28 and TRBJ2-7 gives the whole variable domain DVKVTQSSRYLVKRTGEKVFLECVQDMDHENMFWYRQDPGLGLRLIYFSYDVKMKEKGDIPEGYSVSREKKERFSLILESASTNQTSMYLCASTPTGQIYEQYFGPGTRLTVT.

In its sample, this clone was seen once. This rearrangement joins TRBV2 to TRBJ2-5; TRBD2 agrees at 9 bases. Germline-derived CDR1 and CDR2 are SNHLY and FYNNEI. The junction had 10 bases not matched to a gene; V was cut back by 6 bases and J by 5 bases. CDR3 length equals 15 residues. The CDR3: CASSLNSGRGETQYF. The DNA of the CDR3 is TGTGCCAGCAGCTTAAATAGCGGGAGAGGGGAGACCCAGTACTTC.

In the case of this clone: This specimen includes other DNA sequences encoding the same CDR3. This chain joins TRBV5-1 and TRBJ2-3; weak D call: TRBD2 (5 bases). The CDR3 spans 14 residues. The V gene's germline CDR1 is SGHRS and CDR2 YFSETQ. Trimming cost V 2 bases and J 0 bases, with 7 bases left between them. The DNA for the CDR3 is TGCGCCAGCAGCTTAAGCGGTAGCACAGATACGCAGTATTTT. It specifies CASSLSGSTDTQYF.

The chain carries TRBV15 and TRBJ2-3; a possible D gene is TRBD2 (5 bases). V was shortened by 5 bases and J by 2 bases, with 14 bases between the two germline ends. The CDR3 has 15 amino acids. From germline, CDR1 is LNHNV and CDR2 YYDKDF (reference sequence). The DNA of the CDR3 is TGTGCCACCAGCGGGGAGACTACAATCACAGATACGCAGTATTTT. It yields the protein CATSGETTITDTQYF.

V and J are TRBV5-1 and TRBJ1-2, with unresolved D. V lost 4 bases, J lost 8 bases, and 18 bases lay in between. From germline, CDR1 is SGHRS and CDR2 YFSETQ. The CDR3 is 14 residues long. The CDR3 bases are TGCGCCAGCAGCGAAAACCTGCCGGCGGAAGGCTACACCTTC. As protein: CASSENLPAEGYTF.

V gene TRBV2 combines with J gene TRBJ1-4, with a tentative D call TRBD1 (5 bases). The V end lost 4 bases, the J end lost 8 bases, and 8 bases lay between the germline ends. Looked up from germline, CDR1 is SNHLY and CDR2 is FYNNEI. The CDR3 loop spans 12 amino acids. CDR3 in amino acids: CASSVWGEKLFF. The CDR3 DNA is TGTGCCAGCAGTGTATGGGGCGAAAAACTGTTTTTT.

The chain combines TRBV28 with TRBJ1-2; the D gene is possibly TRBD1 (5 bases). V was pared by 2 bases and J by 7 bases, with 23 bases between. This CDR3 spans 17 amino acids. Germline V CDR1 and CDR2: MDHEN, SYDVKM. CDR3 sequence: CASSLIGWADTTLGYTF. For the CDR3, the DNA is TGTGCCAGCAGTTTAATAGGCTGGGCGGACACAACTCTTGGCTACACCTTC.

In nucleotides, the CDR3 is TGCAGCGTTTCAAAGGGGACAGGGGTCGAGACCCAGTACTTC. Its protein product is CSVSKGTGVETQYF. The chain uses TRBV29-1 and TRBJ2-5; 10 nucleotides agree with TRBD1. Germline loops: CDR1 SQVTM, CDR2 ANQGSEA. The ends lost 5 bases at V and 5 bases at J; junction bases unmatched: 8. This CDR3 region has 14 residues.

This clone was recorded only once. The chain carries TRBV19 and TRBJ1-5; TRBD1 agrees at 7 bases. Losses at the gene ends were 2 bases for V and 7 bases for J; bases not matched to a gene: 8. This CDR3 comprises 15 residues. Germline-derived CDR1 and CDR2 are LNHDA and SQIVND (reference sequence). CDR3 residues: CASSIFAQGGQPQHF. The CDR3 DNA reads TGTGCCAGTAGTATATTCGCCCAGGGGGGCCAGCCCCAGCATTTT.